This TCR beta chain was retrieved from a study of T cell responses to AZD1222 COVID-19 vaccine (dated by TCRdb to about 2021). With respect to the entire study: Because spike-specific TCR depth and breadth did not differ between the two schedules, AZD1222 recipients who got a second dose at roughly 4 weeks were pooled with those who got a second dose at roughly 12 weeks. TCR sequencing covered fewer than 250 trial participants: 207 given two doses of AZD1222 and approximately 25 given two doses of MenACWY control vaccine. Trial participants were enrolled by age into 18-55, 56-69 and 70-plus year subgroups, with about 150, 28 and 57 TCR-sequenced participants respectively.

Beyond this particular receptor, the publication reports: After two AZD1222 doses, both the breadth and the depth of spike-specific TCRs were significantly higher than at day 0 and than in MenACWY recipients. Most participants were white British and females outnumbered males, and the authors suggested that clonal diversity may have been underestimated. In the small 56-69-year group, the increase in depth fell short of significance, most likely because of low power. The vaccine-associated CD4 TCRs covered the entire spike protein, and the dominant responses fell in regions 160-218 and 743-854. Reportedly, close to half of the unique spike-specific TCRs recognized epitopes lying outside the regions that are mutated in the B.1.351 and B.1.1.7 variants. Conclusions about previously exposed vaccinees are limited, since just six AZD1222 recipients were seropositive for SARS-CoV-2 at baseline. Because no day 14 peak-response samples were available, repertoires were characterized only after the peak T cell response.

As regards this clone: Its antigen is currently not known. No much larger clone is present one base from it, and per-base qualities are unavailable.

The CDR3 regions of human TCRbeta chains were analyzed by immunosequencing. Per the authors' processing: TCRs in the repertoires were matched against a reference library of SARS-CoV-2-specific TCRs that had been generated with the MIRA antigen-specificity platform. Breadth meant the fraction of unique TCRs that were SARS-CoV-2-associated, whereas depth meant the fraction of total T cells that were SARS-CoV-2-associated. Using the MIRA data, every spike-specific TCR was mapped to the spike region that the TCR reacted to and assigned to either a CD4 or a CD8 class. Log10-transformed breadth and depth values were compared by one-way ANOVA with Sidak's multiple comparisons tests. TCRdb's version of the immuneACCESS table is confined to in-frame rearrangements and falls short of the full clone set. An unresolved V gene accounts for under half of the shortfall where checked; the remainder is of unknown origin. V, J and clone size reflect that table, while D and trimming were determined from the DNA. Within this sample are 110,000 to 150,000 clones, with around 90% of them counted one time only. Of the sample, roughly 3.1% falls within the top ten clones.

CDR1 and CDR2, looked up from the germline V gene, are MNHEY and SVGAGI. V was cut back by 5 bases and J by 4 bases, leaving a gap of 8 bases between them. The CDR3 measures 12 amino acids from cysteine to phenylalanine. The CDR3 DNA has 36 bases and is translated from base 1. The time point label, as the study defines it: baseline before first vaccination. Vaccinee samples came from UK trials COV001 and COV002, including a single-blind randomized controlled phase 2/3 trial of AZD1222 (ChAdOx1 nCoV-19) in healthy adults. For TCRbeta chain sequencing, PBMC samples were collected from trial participants at day 0 and at day 28 after the second dose.

This sequence was found in an adult in good health. The source was peripheral blood, collected on day 0 of AZD1222 vaccination. Recombination linked TRBV6-5 to TRBJ1-2, with TRBD1 tentatively as D gene (6 bases match). The encoded CDR3 is CASSKTGYGYTF. Here is the DNA: TGTGCCAGCAGTAAGACAGGCTATGGCTACACCTTC.